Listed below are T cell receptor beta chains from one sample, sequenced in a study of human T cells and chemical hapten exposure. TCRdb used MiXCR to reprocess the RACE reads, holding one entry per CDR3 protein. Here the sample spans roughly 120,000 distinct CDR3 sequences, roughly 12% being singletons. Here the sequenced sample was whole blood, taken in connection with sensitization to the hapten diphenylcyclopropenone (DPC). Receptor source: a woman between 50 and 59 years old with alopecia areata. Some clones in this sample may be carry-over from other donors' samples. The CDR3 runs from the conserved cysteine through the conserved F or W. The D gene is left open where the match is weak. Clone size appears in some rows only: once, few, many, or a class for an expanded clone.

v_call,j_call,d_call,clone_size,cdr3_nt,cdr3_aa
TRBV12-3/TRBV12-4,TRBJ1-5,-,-,TGTGCCAGCAGTTTAGGGGGCGGGGCCCAGCCCCAGCATTTT,CASSLGGGAQPQHF
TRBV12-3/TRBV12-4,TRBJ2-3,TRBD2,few,TGTGCCAGCAGTTTCGGCCGGGAGGAGGGAACTTTGGATACGCAGTATTTT,CASSFGREEGTLDTQYF
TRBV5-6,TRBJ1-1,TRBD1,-,TGTGCCAGCAGCTGGGGACAGGGGGCCGGTGAAGCTTTCTTT,CASSWGQGAGEAFF
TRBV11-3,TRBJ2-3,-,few,TGTGCCAGCAGCTTAGGGGGAGGCGCCACAGATACGCAGTATTTT,CASSLGGGATDTQYF
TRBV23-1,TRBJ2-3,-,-,TGCGCCAGCAGTCGGCGGGGAAGGACAGATACGCAGTATTTT,CASSRRGRTDTQYF
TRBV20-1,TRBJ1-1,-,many,TGCAGCGCGGGGAGGGATCGAGCTTTCTTT,CSAGRDRAFF
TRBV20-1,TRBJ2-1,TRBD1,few,TGCAGTGCTAGGGCCACCGACAGGGCCCGAGGGAATGAGCAGTTCTTC,CSARATDRARGNEQFF
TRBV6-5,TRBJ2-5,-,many,TGTGCCAGCAGTTACTCGGGGCCGGACCAAGAGACCCAGTACTTC,CASSYSGPDQETQYF
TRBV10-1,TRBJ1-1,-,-,TGCGCCAGCAGTGAGTCGAGAAGGGGTAACAACACTGAAGCTTTCTTT,CASSESRRGNNTEAFF
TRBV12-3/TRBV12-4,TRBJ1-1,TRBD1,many,TGTGCCAGCAGTACCGGGACAGGGAGTACTGAAGCTTTCTTT,CASSTGTGSTEAFF
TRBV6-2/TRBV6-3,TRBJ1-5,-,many,TGTGCCAGCGCCTACGGGACACTTAGCAATCAGCCCCAGCATTTT,CASAYGTLSNQPQHF
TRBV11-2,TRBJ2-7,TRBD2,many,TGTGCCAGCAGCTTAGGACTAGCGGGAGGCTCCTACGAGCAGTACTTC,CASSLGLAGGSYEQYF
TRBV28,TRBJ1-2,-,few,TGTGCCAGCAGTTCCGGGGGAGCCTACTATGGCTACACCTTC,CASSSGGAYYGYTF
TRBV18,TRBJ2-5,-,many,TGTGCCAGCTCACCACCGCTCCCCACCCGGACTGAGACCCAGTACTTC,CASSPPLPTRTETQYF
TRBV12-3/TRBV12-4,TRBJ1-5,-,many,TGTGCCAGCAGTTTGAGGGCCTCCAGGGGTAGCAATCAGCCCCAGCATTTT,CASSLRASRGSNQPQHF
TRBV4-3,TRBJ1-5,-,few,TGCGCCAGCAGCCAGATAGGGGGTCAGCCCCAGCATTTT,CASSQIGGQPQHF
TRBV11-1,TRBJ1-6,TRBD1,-,TGTGCCAGCAGCATGGGGACAGGGATTCGTTCACCCCTCCACTTT,CASSMGTGIRSPLHF
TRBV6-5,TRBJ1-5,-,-,TGTGCCAGCAGTCAATCCCGACGGAGTAATCAGCCCCAGCATTTT,CASSQSRRSNQPQHF
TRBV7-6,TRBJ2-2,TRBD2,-,TGTGCCAGCAGCTTAGTAGGAGCGGGAGTTACCGGGGAGCTGTTTTTT,CASSLVGAGVTGELFF
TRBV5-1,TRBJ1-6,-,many,TGCGCCAGCAGCTTGGCCGGAGGGACCGATAATTCACCCCTCCACTTT,CASSLAGGTDNSPLHF
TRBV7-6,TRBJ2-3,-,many,TGTGCCAGCAGACCAACGGGCCCGGACACAGATACGCAGTATTTT,CASRPTGPDTDTQYF
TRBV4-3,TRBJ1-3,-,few,TGCGCCAGCAGCCAAGCTCCAGGGGAAGGGTCTGGAAACACCATATATTTT,CASSQAPGEGSGNTIYF
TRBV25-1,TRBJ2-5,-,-,TGTGCCAGCAGTGACCCCCGATTCCAAGAGACCCAGTACTTC,CASSDPRFQETQYF
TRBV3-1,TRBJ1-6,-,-,TGTGCCAGCCGAGGCCGGGACGGGTCTATCTATAATTCACCCCTCCACTTT,CASRGRDGSIYNSPLHF
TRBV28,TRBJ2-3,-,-,TGTGCCAGCAGTTTATCCCAGACAGATACGCAGTATTTT,CASSLSQTDTQYF
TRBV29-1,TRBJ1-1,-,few,TGCAGCGCCGACAAAAGAGGGTCAGCAAACACTGAAGCTTTCTTT,CSADKRGSANTEAFF
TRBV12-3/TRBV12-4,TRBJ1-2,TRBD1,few,TGTGCCAGCAGTTTGGGGGGACAGATCTATGGCTACACCTTC,CASSLGGQIYGYTF
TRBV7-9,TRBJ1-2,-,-,TGTGCCAGCAGCCGGGCAGGACAGACTAACTATGGCTACACCTTC,CASSRAGQTNYGYTF
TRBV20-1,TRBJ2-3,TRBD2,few,TGCAGTGCTCCCGCTAGCGGAAGCACAGATACGCAGTATTTT,CSAPASGSTDTQYF
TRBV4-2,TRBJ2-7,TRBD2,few,TGTGCCAGCAGCGACGGACTAGCGCGCTCCTACGAGCAGTACTTC,CASSDGLARSYEQYF
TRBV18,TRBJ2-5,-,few,TGTGCCAGCTCACCACAGAAGGGGATGGAGACCCAGTACTTC,CASSPQKGMETQYF
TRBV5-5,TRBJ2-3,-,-,TGTGCCAGCAGCCATACCATTCAGGCAGATACGCAGTATTTT,CASSHTIQADTQYF
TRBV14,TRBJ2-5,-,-,TGTGCCAGCAGCCAACCTAATGCATTCGGGACACGGAAAGAGGAGACCCAGTACTTC,CASSQPNAFGTRKEETQYF
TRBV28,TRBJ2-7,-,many,TGTGCCAGCAGTAGGGGCGAGCAGTACTTC,CASSRGEQYF
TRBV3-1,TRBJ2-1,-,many,TGTGCCAGCAGCCAAGACCCGGGACAAGAGCAGTTCTTC,CASSQDPGQEQFF
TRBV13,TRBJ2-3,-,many,TGTGCCAGCAGCTTAGCAGGACGGCAGGTGGCAGATACGCAGTATTTT,CASSLAGRQVADTQYF
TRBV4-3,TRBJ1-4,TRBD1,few,TGCGCCAGCAGCCGTCACAATCAGGGGGCGATTGAAAAACTGTTTTTT,CASSRHNQGAIEKLFF
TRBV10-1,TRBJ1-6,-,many,TGCGCCAGCAGTGAAAATTTTGGTCGATCACCCCTCCACTTT,CASSENFGRSPLHF
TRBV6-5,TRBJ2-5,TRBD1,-,TGTGCCAGCAGTTCCCCGGACAGGGGTTTGGAGACCCAGTACTTC,CASSSPDRGLETQYF
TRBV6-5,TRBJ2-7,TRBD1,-,TGTGCCAGCAGACCCCCCGGGACAGGAGCCTACGAGCAGTACTTC,CASRPPGTGAYEQYF
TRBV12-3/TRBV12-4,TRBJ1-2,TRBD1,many,TGTGCCAGCAGTCAACAGGGGTTCGCTGGCTACACCTTC,CASSQQGFAGYTF
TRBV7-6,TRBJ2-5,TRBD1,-,TGTGCCAGCAGCTTCCGACAGGGGCCCAAAGAGACCCAGTACTTC,CASSFRQGPKETQYF
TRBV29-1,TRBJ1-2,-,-,TGCAGCGGTTATTACTATGGCTACACCTTC,CSGYYYGYTF